The 8 T cell receptor beta chains below come from one sample, sequenced in a study of shared clonotypes between healthy human individuals. CD8 cells regarded as naive lacked CD45RO, were positively chosen for CCR7, and omitted terminally differentiated effector memory CD45RA+ cells. The protocol was immunoSEQ multiplex PCR, while the TCRdb copy is restricted to in-frame clones and leaves out a portion. Of some 2,100,000 clones listed, 85% to 95% were seen once; the top ten hold 1.5% to 2%. The sequencing sample was made of naive CD8+ T cells from PBMCs. The source of these receptors is a man aged 18 to 29 in good health. Some clones in this sample may be carry-over from other donors' samples.

This clone has only one observation. The V gene is TRBV9, the J gene TRBJ1-2, with D hard to call. The germline gives CDR1 SGDLS, CDR2 YYNGEE. V was trimmed by 4 bases and J by 4 bases, leaving 14 bases between them. The CDR3 is 14 amino acids. CDR3 DNA: TGTGCCAGCAGCCCAGCGAGATCCCTCTATGGCTACACCTTC. Translating it yields CASSPARSLYGYTF.

The CDR3 nucleotides are TGTGCCAGCTCACGAGCGGGGGGCGACTACAATGAGCAGTTCTTC. Amino acids: CASSRAGGDYNEQFF. V and J are TRBV18 and TRBJ2-1; 9 bases map to TRBD2. The trim removed 4 bases at V and 3 bases at J, leaving 4 bases unmatched. The CDR3 is made up of 15 amino acids. Germline-derived CDR1 and CDR2 are KGHSH and LQKENI.

CDR3 nucleotide sequence: TGTGCCAGCAGTTTGGTACCGTTGAGCGAGCAGTACTTC. Amino acid sequence: CASSLVPLSEQYF. V usage is TRBV28 and J usage is TRBJ2-7; D ambiguous. Germline CDR1 is MDHEN and CDR2 is SYDVKM. The ends were cut back, 3 bases at V and 6 bases at J, with 12 bases in the middle. The CDR3 runs 13 residues.

This clone has just one count. The CDR3 loop is CASRQDRAETQYF. The DNA for the CDR3 is TGTGCCAGCAGGCAAGACAGGGCAGAGACCCAGTACTTC. The V call is TRBV6-5, the J call TRBJ2-5; 7 nucleotides agree with TRBD1. From germline, CDR1 is MNHEY and CDR2 SVGAGI. The J segment lost 4 bases and the V segment lost 6 bases, leaving 5 bases of the junction unmatched. The CDR3 sequence is 13 residues long.

This chain joins TRBV27 and TRBJ2-7, with D possibly TRBD2 on 6 matching bases. The CDR3 loop spans 15 amino acids. Trimming removed 6 bases at V and 6 bases at J, with 21 bases between. The germline CDR1 and CDR2 sequences are MNHEY and SMNVEV (reference sequence). CDR3 protein: CASSYPPGLGAEQYF. The CDR3 region has the DNA TGTGCCAGCAGCTACCCTCCGGGACTCGGAGCCGAGCAGTACTTC.

The chain links TRBV27 to TRBJ1-2; TRBD1 is a possible D gene (5 bases). The germline gives CDR1 MNHEY, CDR2 SMNVEV (reference sequence). V was clipped by 3 bases and J by 1 base, with 9 bases between them. The CDR3 is 14 residues long. CDR3 coding DNA: TGTGCCAGCAGTTTTCTGAGGGGTAACTATGGCTACACCTTC. This sequence encodes CASSFLRGNYGYTF.

The V call is TRBV27, the J call TRBJ2-7; D ambiguous. Germline CDR1 and CDR2: MNHEY and SMNVEV (reference sequence). The CDR3 runs to 13 residues. V was pared by 5 bases and J by 3 bases, with 11 bases between. The CDR3 here is CASSPGGVYEQYF. The CDR3, as DNA: TGTGCCAGCAGTCCCGGTGGGGTCTACGAGCAGTACTTC.

The chain employs TRBV9 and TRBJ2-7; D uncertain. The ends were cut back, 4 bases at V and 6 bases at J, with 20 bases in the middle. The CDR3 is made up of 15 amino acids. CDR1 is SGDLS and CDR2 is YYNGEE in the germline V gene. CDR3 in DNA: TGTGCCAGCAGCCCAGCCAAGGGAAATCCTCTCGAGCAGTACTTC. It yields the protein CASSPAKGNPLEQYF.